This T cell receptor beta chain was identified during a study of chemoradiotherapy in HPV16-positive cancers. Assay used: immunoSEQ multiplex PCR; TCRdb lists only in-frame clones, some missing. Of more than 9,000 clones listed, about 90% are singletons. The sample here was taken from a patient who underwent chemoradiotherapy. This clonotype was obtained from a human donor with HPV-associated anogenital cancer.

The CDR3 bases are TGTGCCAGTAGTATGACCAGTTCCGGCCATGGCTACACCTTC. It is translated as CASSMTSSGHGYTF. The rearrangement uses TRBV19 and TRBJ1-2; D ambiguous. Per germline, CDR1 LNHDA and CDR2 SQIVND (reference sequence). The V end lost 3 bases, the J end lost 6 bases, and 14 bases lay between the germline ends. The CDR3 consists of 14 residues.